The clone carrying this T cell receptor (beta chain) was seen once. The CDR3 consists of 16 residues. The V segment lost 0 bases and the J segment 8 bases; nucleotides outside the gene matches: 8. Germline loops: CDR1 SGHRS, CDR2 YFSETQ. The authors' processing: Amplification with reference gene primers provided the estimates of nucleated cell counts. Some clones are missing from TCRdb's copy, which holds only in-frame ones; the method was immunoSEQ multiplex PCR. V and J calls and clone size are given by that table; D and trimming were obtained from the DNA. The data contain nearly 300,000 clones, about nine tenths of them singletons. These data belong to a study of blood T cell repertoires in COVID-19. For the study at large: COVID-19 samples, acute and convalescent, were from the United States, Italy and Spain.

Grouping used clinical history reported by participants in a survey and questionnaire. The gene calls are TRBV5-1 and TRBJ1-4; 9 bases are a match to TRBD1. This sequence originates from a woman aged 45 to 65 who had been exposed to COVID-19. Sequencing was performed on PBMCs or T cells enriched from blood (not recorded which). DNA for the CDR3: TGCGCCAGCAGCTTGGAAGGGACAGGGAATCGCGAAAAACTGTTTTTT. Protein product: CASSLEGTGNREKLFF.